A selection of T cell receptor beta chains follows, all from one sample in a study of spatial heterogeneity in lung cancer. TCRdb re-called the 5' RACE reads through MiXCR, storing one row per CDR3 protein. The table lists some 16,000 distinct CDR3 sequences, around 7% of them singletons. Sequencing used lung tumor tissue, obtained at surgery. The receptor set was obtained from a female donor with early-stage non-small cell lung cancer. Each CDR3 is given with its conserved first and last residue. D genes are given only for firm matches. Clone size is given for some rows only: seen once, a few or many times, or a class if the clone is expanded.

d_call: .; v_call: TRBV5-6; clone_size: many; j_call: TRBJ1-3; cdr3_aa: CASSLGELRRSGNTIYF; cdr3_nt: TGTGCCAGCAGCTTGGGAGAACTAAGGCGCTCTGGAAACACCATATATTTT
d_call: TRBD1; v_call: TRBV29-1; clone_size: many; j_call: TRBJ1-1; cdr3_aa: CRIRGTGDTEAFF; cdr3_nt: TGCAGGATAAGGGGGACAGGGGACACTGAAGCTTTCTTT
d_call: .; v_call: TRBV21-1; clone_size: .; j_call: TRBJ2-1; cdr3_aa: CASGRGDRGGNEQFF; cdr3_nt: TGTGCCAGCGGCCGGGGAGACAGGGGCGGCAATGAGCAGTTCTTC
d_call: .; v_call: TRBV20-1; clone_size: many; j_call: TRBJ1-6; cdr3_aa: CSARPGQTYNSPLHF; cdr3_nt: TGCAGTGCTAGACCTGGACAGACGTATAATTCACCCCTCCACTTT
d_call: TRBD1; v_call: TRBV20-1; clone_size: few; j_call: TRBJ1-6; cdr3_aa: CSAREGQGFNF; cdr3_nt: TGCAGTGCTAGAGAGGGACAGGGCTTTAATTTT
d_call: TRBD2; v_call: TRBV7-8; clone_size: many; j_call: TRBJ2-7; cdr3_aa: CASSPEKRGGSYEQYF; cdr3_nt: TGTGCCAGCAGCCCAGAAAAGCGGGGGGGCTCCTACGAGCAGTACTTC
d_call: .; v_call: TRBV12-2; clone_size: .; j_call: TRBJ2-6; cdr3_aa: CASRPRGSGGANVLTF; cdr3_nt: TGTGCAAGTCGCCCGAGAGGCTCGGGGGGGGCCAACGTCCTGACTTTC
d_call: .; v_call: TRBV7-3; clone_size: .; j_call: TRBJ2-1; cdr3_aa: CASSLGERFGSYNEQFF; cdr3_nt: TGTGCCAGCAGCTTAGGCGAAAGGTTCGGCTCCTACAATGAGCAGTTCTTC
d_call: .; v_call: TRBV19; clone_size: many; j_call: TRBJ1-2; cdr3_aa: CASNFRTAPADGYTF; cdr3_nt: TGTGCCAGTAATTTCCGGACAGCGCCCGCGGATGGCTACACCTTC
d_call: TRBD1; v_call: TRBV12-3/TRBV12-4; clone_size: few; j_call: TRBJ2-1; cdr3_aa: CASSFRRGRNNEQFF; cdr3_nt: TGTGCCAGCAGTTTTCGCAGGGGGCGTAACAATGAGCAGTTCTTC
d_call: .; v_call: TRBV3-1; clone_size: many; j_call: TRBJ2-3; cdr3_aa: CASSHGSSTDTQYF; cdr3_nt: TGTGCCAGCAGCCACGGCAGTAGCACAGATACGCAGTATTTT
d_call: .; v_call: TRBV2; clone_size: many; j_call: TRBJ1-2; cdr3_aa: CASRWRLGNYGYTF; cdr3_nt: TGTGCCAGCAGGTGGCGGTTAGGAAACTATGGCTACACCTTC
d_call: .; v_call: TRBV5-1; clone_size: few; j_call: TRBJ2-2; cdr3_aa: CASMTGNTGELFF; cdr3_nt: TGCGCCAGCATGACAGGGAACACCGGGGAGCTGTTTTTT
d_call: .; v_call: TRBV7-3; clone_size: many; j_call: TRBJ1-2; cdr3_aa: CASSLNRVHGYTF; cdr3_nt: TGTGCCAGCAGCTTAAACAGGGTGCATGGCTACACCTTC
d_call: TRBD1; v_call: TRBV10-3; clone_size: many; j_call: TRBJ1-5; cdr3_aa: CAISGGLTGDSYGQPQHF; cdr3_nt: TGTGCCATCAGTGGGGGCCTAACAGGGGATTCGTACGGTCAGCCCCAGCATTTT
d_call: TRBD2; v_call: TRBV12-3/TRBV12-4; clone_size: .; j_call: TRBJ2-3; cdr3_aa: CASSLITSGEGDTQYF; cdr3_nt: TGTGCCAGCAGTTTGATTACTAGCGGGGAAGGAGATACGCAGTATTTT
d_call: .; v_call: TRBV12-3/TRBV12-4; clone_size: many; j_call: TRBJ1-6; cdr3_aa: CASSLKVNSPLHF; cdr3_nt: TGTGCCAGCAGTTTAAAGGTTAATTCACCCCTCCACTTT
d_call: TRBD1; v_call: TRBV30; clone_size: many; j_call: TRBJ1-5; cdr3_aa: CAWGQGTSNQPQHF; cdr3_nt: TGTGCCTGGGGACAGGGGACAAGCAATCAGCCCCAGCATTTT
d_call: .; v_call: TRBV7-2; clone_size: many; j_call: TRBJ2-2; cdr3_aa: CASSLNQGGLFF; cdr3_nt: TGTGCCAGCAGCCTGAACCAGGGGGGGCTGTTTTTT
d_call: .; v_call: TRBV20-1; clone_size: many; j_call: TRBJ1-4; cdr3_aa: CSAETARNEKLFF; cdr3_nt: TGCAGTGCTGAGACAGCCAGAAATGAAAAACTGTTTTTT
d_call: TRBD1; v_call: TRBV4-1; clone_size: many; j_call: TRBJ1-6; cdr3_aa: CASSHLSLQGRNSPLHF; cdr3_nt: TGCGCCAGCAGCCACCTCTCACTACAGGGGAGGAATTCACCCCTCCACTTT
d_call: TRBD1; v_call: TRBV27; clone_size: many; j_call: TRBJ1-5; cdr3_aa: CASSLRPIDGDRDGQPQHF; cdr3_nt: TGTGCCAGCAGTTTACGGCCAATCGACGGGGACAGGGATGGTCAGCCCCAGCATTTT
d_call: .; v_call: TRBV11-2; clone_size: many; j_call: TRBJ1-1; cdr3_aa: CASRSTVNTEAFF; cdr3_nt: TGTGCCAGCAGATCGACAGTGAACACTGAAGCTTTCTTT
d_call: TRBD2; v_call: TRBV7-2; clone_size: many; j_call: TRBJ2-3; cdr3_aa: CASSLPSGASGGHLTDTQYF; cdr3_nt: TGTGCCAGCAGCCTCCCCTCCGGCGCTAGCGGGGGCCACCTCACAGATACGCAGTATTTT
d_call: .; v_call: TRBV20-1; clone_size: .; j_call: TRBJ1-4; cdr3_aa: CSAGAAGNNEKLFF; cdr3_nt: TGCAGTGCTGGTGCCGCGGGAAATAATGAAAAACTGTTTTTT
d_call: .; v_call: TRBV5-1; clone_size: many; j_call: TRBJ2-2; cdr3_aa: CASSLGHRNTGELFF; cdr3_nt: TGCGCCAGCAGCTTGGGACACCGGAACACCGGGGAGCTGTTTTTT
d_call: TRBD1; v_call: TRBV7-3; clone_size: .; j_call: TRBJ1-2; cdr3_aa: CASSPGQGAPYGYTF; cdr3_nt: TGTGCCAGCAGCCCGGGACAGGGGGCACCCTATGGCTACACCTTC
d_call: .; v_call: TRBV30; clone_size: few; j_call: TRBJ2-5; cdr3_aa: CAWKGSQETQYF; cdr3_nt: TGTGCCTGGAAGGGATCCCAAGAGACCCAGTACTTC
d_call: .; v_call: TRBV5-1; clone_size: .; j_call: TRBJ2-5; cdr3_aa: CASSLATGAGETQYF; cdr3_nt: TGCGCCAGCAGCTTGGCCACGGGGGCTGGAGAGACCCAGTACTTC
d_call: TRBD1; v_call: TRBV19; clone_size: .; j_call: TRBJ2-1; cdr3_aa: CASTPGTGFNEQFF; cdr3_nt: TGTGCCAGTACCCCCGGGACAGGGTTTAATGAGCAGTTCTTC
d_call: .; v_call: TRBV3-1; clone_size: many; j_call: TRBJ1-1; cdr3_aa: CASSPLTTNTMNTEAFF; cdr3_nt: TGTGCCAGCAGCCCTCTCACGACAAACACCATGAACACTGAAGCTTTCTTT
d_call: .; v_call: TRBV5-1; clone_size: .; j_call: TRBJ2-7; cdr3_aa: CASSEGDLYEQYF; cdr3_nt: TGCGCCAGCAGCGAGGGGGACCTCTACGAGCAGTACTTC
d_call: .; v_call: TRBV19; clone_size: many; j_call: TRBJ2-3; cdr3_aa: CASSIGHTDTQYF; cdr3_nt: TGTGCCAGTAGTATAGGGCACACAGATACGCAGTATTTT
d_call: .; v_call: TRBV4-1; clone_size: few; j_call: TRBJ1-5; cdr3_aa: CASSQRPRGNQPQHF; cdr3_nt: TGCGCCAGCAGCCAACGACCTAGGGGCAATCAGCCCCAGCATTTT
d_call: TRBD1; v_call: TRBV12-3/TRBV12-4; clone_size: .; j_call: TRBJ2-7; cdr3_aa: CASSSPDRTIYEQYF; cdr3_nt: TGTGCCAGCAGTTCACCGGACAGGACCATCTACGAGCAGTACTTC
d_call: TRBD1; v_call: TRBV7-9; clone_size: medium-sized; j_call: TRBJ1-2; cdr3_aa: CASSLKGGTAYGYTF; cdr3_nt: TGTGCCAGCAGCCTCAAAGGAGGGACAGCCTATGGCTACACCTTC
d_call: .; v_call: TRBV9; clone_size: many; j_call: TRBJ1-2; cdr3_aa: CASSKGDYGYTF; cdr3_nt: TGTGCCAGCAGCAAGGGAGACTATGGCTACACCTTC
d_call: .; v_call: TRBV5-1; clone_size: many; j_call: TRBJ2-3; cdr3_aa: CASSLRGAGADTQYF; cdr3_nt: TGCGCCAGCAGCTTGCGGGGGGCCGGGGCAGATACGCAGTATTTT
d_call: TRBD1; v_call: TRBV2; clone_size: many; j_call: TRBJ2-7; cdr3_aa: CASSLGQVEQYF; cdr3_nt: TGTGCCAGCAGTCTCGGACAGGTCGAGCAGTACTTC
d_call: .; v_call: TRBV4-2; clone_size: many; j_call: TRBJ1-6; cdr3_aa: CASSQDPGKGSPLHF; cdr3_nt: TGTGCCAGCAGCCAAGATCCGGGGAAGGGGTCACCCCTCCACTTT
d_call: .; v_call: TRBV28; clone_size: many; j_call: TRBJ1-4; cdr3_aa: CASSLSEGSEKLFF; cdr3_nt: TGTGCCAGCAGTTTATCTGAGGGGAGTGAAAAACTGTTTTTT
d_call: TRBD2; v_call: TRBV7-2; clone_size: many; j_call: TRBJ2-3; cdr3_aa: CASSDRLAGRTDTQYF; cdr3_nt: TGTGCCAGCAGCGATCGACTAGCGGGGCGCACAGATACGCAGTATTTT
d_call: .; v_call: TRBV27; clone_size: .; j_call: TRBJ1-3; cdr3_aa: CASSLLGTAGNTIYF; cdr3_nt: TGTGCCAGCAGTTTACTCGGGACGGCTGGAAACACCATATATTTT
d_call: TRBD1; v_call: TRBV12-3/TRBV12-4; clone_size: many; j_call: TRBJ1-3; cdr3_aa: CASSPDRGHTGNTIYF; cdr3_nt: TGTGCCAGCAGTCCAGACAGGGGGCATACCGGAAACACCATATATTTT
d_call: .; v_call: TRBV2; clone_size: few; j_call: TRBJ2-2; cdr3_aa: CASSENRGRNTGELFF; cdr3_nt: TGTGCCAGCAGTGAAAATAGGGGCCGGAACACCGGGGAGCTGTTTTTT
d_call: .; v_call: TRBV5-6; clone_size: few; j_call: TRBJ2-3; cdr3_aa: CASGRRTFMGDTQYF; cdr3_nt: TGTGCCAGCGGACGGCGGACGTTCATGGGAGATACGCAGTATTTT
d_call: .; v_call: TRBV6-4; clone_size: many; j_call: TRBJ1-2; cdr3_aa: CASSDYKQDGYTF; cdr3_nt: TGTGCCAGCAGTGACTACAAACAGGATGGCTACACCTTC
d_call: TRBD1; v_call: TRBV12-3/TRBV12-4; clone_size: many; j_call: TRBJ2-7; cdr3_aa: CASSLQTGGTEQYF; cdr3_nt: TGTGCCAGCAGTTTACAGACAGGGGGCACGGAGCAGTACTTC
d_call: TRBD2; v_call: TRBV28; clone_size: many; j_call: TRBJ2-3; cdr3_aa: CASSFLAGQRDTQYF; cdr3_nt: TGTGCCAGCAGTTTCCTAGCGGGGCAAAGAGATACGCAGTATTTT
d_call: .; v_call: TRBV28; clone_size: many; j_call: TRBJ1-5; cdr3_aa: CASSRELNQPQHF; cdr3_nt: TGTGCCAGCAGTAGGGAACTCAATCAGCCCCAGCATTTT
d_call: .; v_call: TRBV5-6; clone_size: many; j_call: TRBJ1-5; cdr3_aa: CASSSRERQRFNQPQHF; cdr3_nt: TGTGCCAGCAGCTCCCGAGAGCGACAGCGGTTTAATCAGCCCCAGCATTTT
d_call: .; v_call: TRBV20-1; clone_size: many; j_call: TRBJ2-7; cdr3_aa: CSARVTTGISYEQYF; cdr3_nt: TGCAGTGCTAGAGTAACAACAGGGATCTCCTACGAGCAGTACTTC
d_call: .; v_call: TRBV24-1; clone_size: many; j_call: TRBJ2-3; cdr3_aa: CATSDPSGPERDTQYF; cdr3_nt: TGTGCCACCAGTGATCCATCGGGACCGGAGCGGGATACGCAGTATTTT
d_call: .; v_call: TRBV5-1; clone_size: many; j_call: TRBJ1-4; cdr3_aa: CASSSGRFNEKLFF; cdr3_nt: TGCGCCAGCAGCTCTGGTCGCTTTAATGAAAAACTGTTTTTT
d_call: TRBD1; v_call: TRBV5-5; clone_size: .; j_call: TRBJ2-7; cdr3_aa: CASSWAGTGREQYF; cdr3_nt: TGTGCCAGCAGCTGGGCCGGGACAGGGCGCGAGCAGTACTTC
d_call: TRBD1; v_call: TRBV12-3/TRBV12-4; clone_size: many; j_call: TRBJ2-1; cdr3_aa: CASSLLRQGANNEQFF; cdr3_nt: TGTGCCAGCAGTTTATTAAGACAGGGGGCGAACAATGAGCAGTTCTTC
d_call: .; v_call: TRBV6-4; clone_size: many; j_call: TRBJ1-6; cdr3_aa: CASSDSKSSPLHF; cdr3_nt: TGTGCCAGCAGTGACTCGAAATCCTCACCCCTCCACTTT